This TCR beta chain was profiled in a study of cytomegalovirus exposure and HLA in healthy donors. This CDR3 is 14 amino acids long. Germline V gives CDR1 SGHVS, CDR2 FNYEAQ. The V end was cut by 8 bases, the J end by 2 bases, with 15 bases between. The PCR had 60 Vbeta and 13 Jbeta primers. Authors' analysis steps: In a later analysis, the count reached some 88 million unique TCR beta chains, with around 11 million shared. Assay used: immunoSEQ multiplex PCR; TCRdb lists only in-frame clones, some missing. V, J and clone size derive from that table, while D and trimming were established from the DNA sequence. The table records about 140,000 clones, approximately 82% of them present only once. Study-wide findings and caveats: Analysis performed later found around 15,000 TCR beta sequences associated with HLA alleles at 0.05 false discovery rate.

With regard to this clone: Its antigen is unidentified.

Sample: PBMCs. The rearrangement links TRBV7-6 to TRBJ2-5, with D possibly TRBD2 on 6 matching bases. The TCR comes from a man aged 35 to 55 in good health and CMV-seronegative. This chain's CDR3 is CASGEMGRQETQYF. CDR3 DNA: TGTGCCAGCGGGGAGATGGGGAGGCAAGAGACCCAGTACTTC.